Listed here are 5 T cell receptor beta chains from one sample, sequenced in a study of spatial heterogeneity in lung cancer. Findings and caveats of the study: Tumor mutation count correlated with how many alpha and beta TCRs expanded intratumorally.

Time point reported: sample taken at primary tumor resection. TCRdb processed the 5' RACE reads anew with MiXCR; each CDR3 protein has one entry. The sample shows about 2,900 distinct CDR3 sequences, roughly 10% of them seen only once. For these receptors, no antigen is known. The specimen was lung tumor tissue, collected at surgery. Receptor source: a female donor with early-stage non-small cell lung cancer.

This clonotype is medium-sized in the sample. The chain carries TRBV6-5 and TRBJ1-1, with a tentative D call TRBD1 (5 bases). This CDR3 region has 13 residues. Germline CDR1 and CDR2: MNHEY and SVGAGI. Trimming stripped 2 bases from V and 4 bases from J, with 8 bases between. Here the CDR3 DNA reads TGTGCCAGCAGTTACAGGGGTTCCACTGAAGCTTTCTTT. This encodes CASSYRGSTEAFF.

Judged by abundance, this clonotype is medium-sized (0.01 to 0.1%). The gene calls are TRBV6-6 and TRBJ1-2, with 8 positions matching TRBD1. Looked up from germline, CDR1 is MNHNY and CDR2 is SVGAGI (reference sequence). J lost 8 bases, V lost 0 bases, and 8 bases had no gene match. CDR3 length equals 15 residues. CDR3 loop: CASSYSDRGVEGYTF. The CDR3 coding sequence is TGTGCCAGCAGTTACTCAGACAGGGGAGTTGAGGGCTACACCTTC.

The genes are TRBV11-2 and TRBJ2-2; D gene ambiguous. The CDR3 is 14 residues long. The germline CDR1 and CDR2 sequences are SGHAT and FQNNGV. The germline V and J ends were trimmed by 5 bases and 1 base, with 8 bases remaining between them. The CDR3 sequence: CASSLSRNTGELFF. For the CDR3, the DNA is TGTGCCAGCAGCCTTAGCAGGAACACCGGGGAGCTGTTTTTT.

This clonotype was counted at least ten times. This chain connects TRBV3-1 to TRBJ1-2; the match to TRBD1 covers 8 bases. The V segment lost 4 bases and the J segment 10 bases; nucleotides outside the gene matches: 8. The CDR3 runs to 13 residues. Germline CDR1 is LGHDT and CDR2 is YNNKEL (reference sequence). The CDR3 region has the DNA TGTGCCAGCAGCCCCCGACAGGGGCCGATCTACACCTTC. The encoded protein is CASSPRQGPIYTF.

In its sample, this clonotype was seen a few times. J is TRBJ1-5 and V is TRBV20-1; D is undetermined. Germline CDR1 is DFQATT and CDR2 is SNEGSKA (reference sequence). Trimming removed 4 bases at V and 6 bases at J, with 10 bases between. The CDR3 has 12 amino acids. Here the CDR3 reads CSATDGVQPQHF. The CDR3 DNA reads as TGCAGTGCTACGGACGGGGTTCAGCCCCAGCATTTT.